One and the same sample provided the 18 T cell receptor beta chains below, sequenced in a study of T cell changes during pregnancy in multiple sclerosis. Assay used: immunoSEQ multiplex PCR; TCRdb lists only in-frame clones, some missing. The table records 84,000 or so clones, 85% to 95% of them present only once. The sequencing used peripheral blood, collected in the third trimester of pregnancy. The receptors were sampled from a female donor with multiple sclerosis, enrolled in a pregnancy study.

V gene TRBV28 combines with J gene TRBJ1-5; D remains unclear. The CDR3 spans 11 residues. Germline V gives CDR1 MDHEN, CDR2 SYDVKM. V was pared by 2 bases and J by 8 bases, with 4 bases between. This chain's CDR3 is CASSLPEPQHF. The CDR3 bases are TGTGCCAGCAGTTTACCCGAGCCCCAGCATTTT.

This chain links TRBV5-4 with TRBJ1-6, with D possibly being TRBD1 (5 bases). The CDR3 is made up of 13 amino acids. The V end was cut by 10 bases, the J end by 9 bases, with 17 bases between. The germline CDR1 and CDR2 sequences are SGHNT and YYREEE (reference sequence). This chain's CDR3 is CAYAGWGGSPLHF. The DNA for the CDR3 is TGTGCCTACGCCGGGTGGGGGGGTTCACCCCTCCACTTT.

The chain carries TRBV5-1 and TRBJ1-3; D is ambiguous. The CDR3 is 15 residues long. Trimming removed 2 bases from V and 3 bases from J, with 12 bases in between. Looked up from germline, CDR1 is SGHRS and CDR2 is YFSETQ. The CDR3 protein is CASSFDGSSGNTIYF. CDR3 coding DNA: TGCGCCAGCAGCTTTGACGGGTCGAGTGGAAACACCATATATTTT.

V gene TRBV25-1 combines with J gene TRBJ2-3; 8 nucleotides match TRBD2. The junction had 4 bases not matched to a gene; V was cut back by 0 bases and J by 5 bases. This CDR3 is 15 amino acids long. Germline assignment: CDR1 MGHDK and CDR2 SYGVNS. The CDR3 DNA sequence: TGTGCCAGCAGTGAATATGCGGGGGGAAAAGATACGCAGTATTTT. Amino acid sequence: CASSEYAGGKDTQYF.

This chain joins TRBV27 and TRBJ2-2; 10 bases line up with TRBD2. This CDR3 contains 16 residues. Germline assignment: CDR1 MNHEY and CDR2 SMNVEV (reference sequence). Trimming took 5 bases from V and 2 from J; bases not matched to a gene: 5. The CDR3 nucleotides are TGTGCCAGCAGTGTCCTAGCGGGGGCCAACACCGGGGAGCTGTTTTTT. This translates into CASSVLAGANTGELFF.

The chain combines TRBV2 with TRBJ2-5; a weak D match, TRBD1 (6 bases). V was cut by 6 bases and J by 1 base, with 18 bases left in between. CDR3 size: 16 residues. Germline lookup yields CDR1 SNHLY and CDR2 FYNNEI. Written as DNA, the CDR3 is TGTGCCAGCAGGGGTTGGGGGCCAAAGACCCAAGAGACCCAGTACTTC. Residues: CASRGWGPKTQETQYF.

This chain links TRBV4-1 with TRBJ2-3; 9 positions agree with TRBD2. V trimming: 0 bases; J trimming: 2 bases; junction bases outside the gene matches: 9. CDR3 length equals 18 residues. Germline V gene sequence: CDR1 MGHRA, CDR2 YSYEKL. Here the CDR3 DNA reads TGCGCCAGCAGCCAAGAGAGGCTAGCGGGGTCCTACACAGATACGCAGTATTTT. Translating it yields CASSQERLAGSYTDTQYF.

This clone was seen once. The V call is TRBV10-3, the J call TRBJ2-7, with 9 bases that match TRBD1. The V gene's germline CDR1 is ENHRY and CDR2 SYGVKD. Trimming took 7 bases from V and 3 from J; bases not matched to a gene: 13. This CDR3 has 16 residues. CDR3 sequence: CAIKIDTGGSHYEQYF. The CDR3 bases are TGTGCCATCAAAATAGACACAGGGGGCTCCCACTACGAGCAGTACTTC.

The gene calls are TRBV7-6 and TRBJ2-5; no clear D. Trimming stripped 3 bases from V and 1 base from J, with 6 bases between. Germline CDR1 and CDR2: SGHVS and FNYEAQ. CDR3 length: 13 amino acids. Written as DNA, the CDR3 is TGTGCCAGCAGCTTCGGGTTCCAAGAGACCCAGTACTTC. Its translation is CASSFGFQETQYF. The full variable domain, completed using reference TRBV7-6 and TRBJ2-5, is GAGVSQSPRYKVTKRGQDVALRCDPISGHVSLYWYRQALGQGPEFLTYFNYEAQQDKSGLPNDRFSAERPEGSISTLTIQRTEQRDSAMYRCASSFGFQETQYFGPGTRLLVL.

The chain carries TRBV27 and TRBJ2-1, with D possibly matching TRBD1 (5 bases). The CDR3 runs 15 residues. Germline CDR1 is MNHEY and CDR2 is SMNVEV (reference sequence). Trimming took 5 bases from V and 0 from J, leaving 11 bases between them. CDR3 nucleotide sequence: TGTGCCAGCAGTCTGACAGAGAGCTCCTACAATGAGCAGTTCTTC. It translates to CASSLTESSYNEQFF.

V and J are TRBV18 and TRBJ2-5; TRBD1 matches at 10 bases. V gave up 7 bases and J gave up 5 bases; unmatched junction bases: 4. Germline V CDR1 and CDR2: KGHSH, LQKENI. The CDR3 runs to 13 residues. The CDR3 DNA sequence: TGTGCCAGCTTCGTGGACAGGGGGGAGACCCAGTACTTC. This codes for CASFVDRGETQYF.

The chain employs TRBV19 and TRBJ1-3; D possibly corresponds to TRBD1 (5 bases). The length of the CDR3 is 16 residues. The germline V gene encodes CDR1 LNHDA and CDR2 SQIVND (reference sequence). V lost 5 bases, J lost 0 bases, and 14 bases lay in between. DNA of the CDR3: TGTGCCAGTAGTCTCCGGGGGGGGAGCTCTGGAAACACCATATATTTT. Translating gives CASSLRGGSSGNTIYF.

The CDR3 loop reads CSLLETQYF. In DNA, the CDR3 is TGCAGTCTTTTAGAGACCCAGTACTTC. V gene TRBV20-1 combines with J gene TRBJ2-5; D unresolved. Per the germline V gene, CDR1 is DFQATT and CDR2 is SNEGSKA (reference sequence). V was trimmed by 8 bases and J by 4 bases, leaving 5 bases between them. CDR3 length equals 9 residues.

The V gene is TRBV2, the J gene TRBJ2-1; D uncertain. Trimming stripped 4 bases from V and 9 bases from J, with 10 bases between. The CDR3 extends over 12 amino acids. The germline CDR1 and CDR2 sequences are SNHLY and FYNNEI. This chain's CDR3 is CASSGPPGEQFF. The CDR3 bases are TGTGCCAGCAGTGGTCCTCCGGGTGAGCAGTTCTTC.

The chain carries TRBV6-5 and TRBJ1-5; the D is unclear. With 6 bases removed from V and 3 bases from J, the gap between germline ends came to 6 bases. Germline assignment: CDR1 MNHEY and CDR2 SVGAGI. The CDR3 runs 12 residues. Here the CDR3 reads CASSPHNQPQHF. The CDR3 nucleotides are TGTGCCAGCAGCCCACACAATCAGCCCCAGCATTTT.

This chain uses TRBV15 with TRBJ1-1, with D possibly TRBD1 on 6 matching bases. Trimming took off 5 bases at V and 0 bases at J, with 22 bases between the two ends. Looked up from germline, CDR1 is LNHNV and CDR2 is YYDKDF (reference sequence). This CDR3 has 18 residues. The CDR3 reads CATSSGRGQTFMNTEAFF. In DNA form, the CDR3 reads TGTGCCACCAGCTCCGGCCGTGGACAGACTTTTATGAACACTGAAGCTTTCTTT.

In its sample, this clone was seen a few times. The chain combines TRBV19 with TRBJ1-3, with D perhaps matching TRBD1 (5 bases). Germline loops: CDR1 LNHDA, CDR2 SQIVND (reference sequence). This CDR3 contains 14 residues. V lost 4 bases and J lost 0, with 7 bases in between. The CDR3 protein is CASSRQLSGNTIYF. The CDR3 coding sequence is TGTGCCAGTAGTAGACAGCTCTCTGGAAACACCATATATTTT.

The chain uses TRBV7-9 and TRBJ2-5; 7 nucleotides match TRBD2. Germline V gene lookup returns CDR1 SEHNR and CDR2 FQNEAQ (reference sequence). The CDR3 totals 15 residues. Trimming took 1 base from V and 2 from J; bases not matched to a gene: 4. The CDR3 nucleotides are TGTGCCAGCAGCTTAGGGGCTAGCGGTCAAGAGACCCAGTACTTC. It translates to CASSLGASGQETQYF.